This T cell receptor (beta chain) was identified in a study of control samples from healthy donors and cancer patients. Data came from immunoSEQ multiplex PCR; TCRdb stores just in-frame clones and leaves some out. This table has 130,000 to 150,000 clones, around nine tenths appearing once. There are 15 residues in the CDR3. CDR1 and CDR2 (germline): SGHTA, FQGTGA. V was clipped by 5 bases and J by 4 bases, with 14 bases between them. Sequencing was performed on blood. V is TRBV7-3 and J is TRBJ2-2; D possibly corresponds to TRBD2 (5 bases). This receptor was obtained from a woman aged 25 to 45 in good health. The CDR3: CASSPTSSGTGELFF. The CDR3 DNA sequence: TGTGCCAGCAGCCCCACTAGTTCGGGCACCGGGGAGCTGTTTTTT. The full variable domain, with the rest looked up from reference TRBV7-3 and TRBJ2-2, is GAGVSQTPSNKVTEKGKYVELRCDPISGHTALYWYRQSLGQGPEFLIYFQGTGAADDSGLPNDRFFAVRPEGSVSTLKIQRTERGDSAVYLCASSPTSSGTGELFFGEGSRLTVL.